This is a list of T cell receptor beta chains from one sample in a study of identical twins. TCRdb re-called the 5' RACE reads with MiXCR, one entry per CDR3 protein. The top ten clones hold around 0.9% of a sample with 500,000 or so distinct CDR3 sequences, around 20% of them seen once. These sequences were also reported in another study, on T cells expressing NK-cell markers.

Sequencing was performed on CD4+ T cells sorted from blood. These receptors were taken from a woman between 18 and 29 years old in good health. Both conserved end residues are part of each CDR3. The D gene is left open where the match is weak. A row's size may be missing; if present it is once, few, many or a size class.

cdr3_nt cdr3_aa v_call clone_size j_call d_call
TGCGCCAGCAGCTTGGCTTCGGGAGGGGGTATCGGTCTTGGAGATACGCAGTATTTT CASSLASGGGIGLGDTQYF TRBV5-1 . TRBJ2-3 TRBD2
TGTGCCAGCAGCTTTCCGGGCAGCTACTACGAGCAGTACTTC CASSFPGSYYEQYF TRBV7-8 once TRBJ2-7 .
TGTGCCTGGAGTACAATTATCGGGGAGCTGTTTTTT CAWSTIIGELFF TRBV30 few TRBJ2-2 .
TGTGCCAGCAGAGTTCTCTCTGGGACAGGGGAATATCATGAGCAGTTCTTC CASRVLSGTGEYHEQFF TRBV12-3/TRBV12-4 once TRBJ2-1 TRBD1
TGTGCCAGCATCAGATCAGGGACCCCTTCCGATAAACTGTTTTTT CASIRSGTPSDKLFF TRBV2 few TRBJ1-4 .
TGTGCCAGCAGCTTCACAAGCGGGGGCCCTTCTGGAAACACCATATATTTT CASSFTSGGPSGNTIYF TRBV7-2 few TRBJ1-3 .
TGTGCCACCAAACTAGCGGGGGGGCTCACCGGGGAGCTGTTTTTT CATKLAGGLTGELFF TRBV12-3/TRBV12-4 . TRBJ2-2 TRBD2
TGCAGTGCTAGGGACAGAGTCGATGAAGCTTTCTTT CSARDRVDEAFF TRBV20-1 many TRBJ1-1 .
TGTGCCAGCAGCCCCTCGGTGGATACGCAGTATTTT CASSPSVDTQYF TRBV7-2 . TRBJ2-3 .
TGCGCCAGCAGCCCAGGACTTATCTCCTACAATGAGCAGTTCTTC CASSPGLISYNEQFF TRBV4-3 few TRBJ2-1 .
TGCGCCAGCACCCAGGGACATGCTGGGATTTATGAGCAGTTCTTC CASTQGHAGIYEQFF TRBV4-3 many TRBJ2-1 .
TGTGCCAGCAGCGCGGTAGGGGACAGGGTAAATGAGCAGTTCTTC CASSAVGDRVNEQFF TRBV9 many TRBJ2-1 TRBD1
TGCGCCAGCAGTTCGAGACAGGGGTCAGATACGCAGTATTTT CASSSRQGSDTQYF TRBV5-1 . TRBJ2-3 TRBD1
TGTGCCATCAGTGAGGCGAGGGCAGGAATTAAAGAGACCCAGTACTTC CAISEARAGIKETQYF TRBV10-3 . TRBJ2-5 .
TGTGCCAGCAGCTTGAAGCCCCGAGAGACCCAGTACTTC CASSLKPRETQYF TRBV5-6 few TRBJ2-5 .
TGTGCCAGCAGTTTAGCAGGATTCAAGGTTAACGGGGAGCTGTTTTTT CASSLAGFKVNGELFF TRBV12-3/TRBV12-4 . TRBJ2-2 .
TGTGCCTGGAGTTTCGGACTAGCGGGGCCAAACATTCAGTACTTC CAWSFGLAGPNIQYF TRBV30 . TRBJ2-4 TRBD2
TGTGCCATCAGTAGGGGAATATCGGATACGCAGTATTTT CAISRGISDTQYF TRBV10-3 once TRBJ2-3 .
TGCAGTGCTAGAGGGCAGCCAAGGGCGGGCTACACCTTC CSARGQPRAGYTF TRBV20-1 few TRBJ1-2 .
TGCGCCAGCAGCTTGAGAACAGGGGGCGGCACAGATACGCAGTATTTT CASSLRTGGGTDTQYF TRBV5-1 . TRBJ2-3 TRBD1
TGTGCCAGCACTCGGGGGACGAACACCGGGGAGCTGTTTTTT CASTRGTNTGELFF TRBV27 . TRBJ2-2 .
TGTGCCAGCAGTCAGAGACGCGCGGAAGAGACCCAGTACTTC CASSQRRAEETQYF TRBV7-2 . TRBJ2-5 .
TGCAGCGTCAACCGTGGGGGACAGGCCGCGGGAGGCTACACCTTC CSVNRGGQAAGGYTF TRBV29-1 few TRBJ1-2 TRBD1
TGCGCCAGCAGCTTGGAGTTGGGCGGGAGGAGGCGCGAGCAGTACTTC CASSLELGGRRREQYF TRBV5-1 . TRBJ2-7 TRBD2
TGTGCCAGCAGCCGAGACGGGGGTCGTGGCTACACCTTC CASSRDGGRGYTF TRBV7-6 few TRBJ1-2 .
TGCAGCGCACGGACACCCTCTGCGAACACTGAAGCTTTCTTT CSARTPSANTEAFF TRBV29-1 few TRBJ1-1 .
TGTGCCACCAGCAGAGATGGGAGGGTTAATAGCAATCAGCCCCAGCATTTT CATSRDGRVNSNQPQHF TRBV15 . TRBJ1-5 .
TGCAGTGCTAGGGGGCAGGGGAGTGTATACGAGCAGTACTTC CSARGQGSVYEQYF TRBV20-1 many TRBJ2-7 .